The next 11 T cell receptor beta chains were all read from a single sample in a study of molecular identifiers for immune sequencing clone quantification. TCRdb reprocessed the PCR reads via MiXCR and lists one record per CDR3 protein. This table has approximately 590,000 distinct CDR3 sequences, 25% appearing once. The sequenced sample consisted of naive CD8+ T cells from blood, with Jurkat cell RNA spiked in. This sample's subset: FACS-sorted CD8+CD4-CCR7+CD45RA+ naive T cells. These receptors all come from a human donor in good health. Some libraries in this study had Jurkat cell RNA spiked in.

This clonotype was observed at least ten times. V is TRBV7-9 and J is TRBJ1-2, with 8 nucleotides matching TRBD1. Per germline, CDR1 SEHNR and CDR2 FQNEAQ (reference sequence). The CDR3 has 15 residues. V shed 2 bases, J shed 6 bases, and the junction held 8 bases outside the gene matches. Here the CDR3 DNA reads TGTGCCAGCAGCTTACTGGACAGGGCAGCGGATGGCTACACCTTC. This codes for CASSLLDRAADGYTF. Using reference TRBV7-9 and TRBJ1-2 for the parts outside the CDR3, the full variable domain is DTGVSQNPRHKITKRGQNVTFRCDPISEHNRLYWYRQTLGQGPEFLTYFQNEAQLEKSRLLSDRFSAERPKGSFSTLEIQRTEQGDSAMYLCASSLLDRAADGYTFGSGTRLTVV.

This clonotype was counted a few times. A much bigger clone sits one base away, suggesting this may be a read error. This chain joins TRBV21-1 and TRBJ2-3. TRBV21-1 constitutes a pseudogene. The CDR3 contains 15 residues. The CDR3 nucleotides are TGTGTCAGCAGCAAAGGGAATTCCCATAACGATACGCAGTATTTT. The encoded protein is CVSSKGNSHNDTQYF.

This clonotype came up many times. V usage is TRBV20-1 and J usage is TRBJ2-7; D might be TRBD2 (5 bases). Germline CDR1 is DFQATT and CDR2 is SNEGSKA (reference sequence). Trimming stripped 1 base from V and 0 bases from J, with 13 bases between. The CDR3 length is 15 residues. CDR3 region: CSARASWESSYEQYF. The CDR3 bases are TGCAGTGCTAGAGCCTCATGGGAGAGCTCCTACGAGCAGTACTTC.

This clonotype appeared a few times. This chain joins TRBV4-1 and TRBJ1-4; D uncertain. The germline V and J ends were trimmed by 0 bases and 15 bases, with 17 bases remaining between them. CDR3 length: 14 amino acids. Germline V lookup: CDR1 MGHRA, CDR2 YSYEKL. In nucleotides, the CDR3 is TGCGCCAGCAGCCAAGATCCGTCGCAGAGTGATTTGTTTTTT. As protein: CASSQDPSQSDLFF.

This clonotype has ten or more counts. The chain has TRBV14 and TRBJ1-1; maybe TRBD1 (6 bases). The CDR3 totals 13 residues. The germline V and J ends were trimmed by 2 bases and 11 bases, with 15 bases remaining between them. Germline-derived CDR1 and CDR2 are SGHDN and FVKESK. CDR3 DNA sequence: TGTGCCAGCAGCCAACTCAGGGGAAGTGGCGCTTTCTTT. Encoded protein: CASSQLRGSGAFF.

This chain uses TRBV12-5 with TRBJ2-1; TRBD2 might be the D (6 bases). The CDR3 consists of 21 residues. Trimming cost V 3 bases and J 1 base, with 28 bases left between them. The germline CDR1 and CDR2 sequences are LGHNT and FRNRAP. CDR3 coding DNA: TGTGCTAGTGGTTTCATTACCCTTGTCCCGGCCAGGGCGGGGTCCTACAATGAGCAGTTCTTC. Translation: CASGFITLVPARAGSYNEQFF. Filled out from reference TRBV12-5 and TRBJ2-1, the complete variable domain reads DARVTQTPRHKVTEMGQEVTMRCQPILGHNTVFWYRQTMMQGLELLAYFRNRAPLDDSGMPKDRFSAEMPDATLATLKIQPSEPRDSAVYFCASGFITLVPARAGSYNEQFFGPGTRLTVL.

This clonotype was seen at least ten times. The CDR3 DNA is TGCAGCGTTGAAGGGACAGGGGTCGCAGATACGCAGTATTTT. It encodes CSVEGTGVADTQYF. V and J are TRBV29-1 and TRBJ2-3; 9 positions agree with TRBD1. V shed 1 base, J shed 4 bases, and the junction held 3 bases outside the gene matches. Germline CDR1 reads SQVTM; CDR2 reads ANQGSEA. The CDR3 extends over 14 amino acids.

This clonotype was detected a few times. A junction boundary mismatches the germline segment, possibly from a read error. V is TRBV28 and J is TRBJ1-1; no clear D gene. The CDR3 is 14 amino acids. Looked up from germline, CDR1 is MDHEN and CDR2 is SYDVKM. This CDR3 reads CAGSLYPQNTEAFF. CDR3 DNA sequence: TGTGCCGGCAGTTTATACCCACAGAACACTGAAGCTTTCTTT.

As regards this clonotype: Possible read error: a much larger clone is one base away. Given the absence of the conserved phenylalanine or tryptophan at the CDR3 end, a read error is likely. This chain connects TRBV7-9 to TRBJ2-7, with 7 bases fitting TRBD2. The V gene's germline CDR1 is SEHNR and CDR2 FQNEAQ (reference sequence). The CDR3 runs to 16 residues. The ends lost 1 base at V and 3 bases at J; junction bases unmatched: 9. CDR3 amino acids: CASSLELGTISYEQYI. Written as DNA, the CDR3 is TGTGCCAGCAGCTTAGAATTGGGGACTATCAGCTACGAGCAGTACATC.

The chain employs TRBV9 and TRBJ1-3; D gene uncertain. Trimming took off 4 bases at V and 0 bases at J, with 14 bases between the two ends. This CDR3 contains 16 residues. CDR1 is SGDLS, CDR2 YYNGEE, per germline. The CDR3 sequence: CASSPGAVISGNTIYF. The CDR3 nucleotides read TGTGCCAGCAGCCCGGGTGCAGTGATCTCTGGAAACACCATATATTTT.

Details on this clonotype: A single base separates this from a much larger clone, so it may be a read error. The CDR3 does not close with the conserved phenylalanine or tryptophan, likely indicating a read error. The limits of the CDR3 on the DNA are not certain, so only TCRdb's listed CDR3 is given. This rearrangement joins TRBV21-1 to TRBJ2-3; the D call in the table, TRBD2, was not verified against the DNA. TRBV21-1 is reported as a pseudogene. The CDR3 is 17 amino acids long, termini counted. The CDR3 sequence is CASSRTSGGPDTDTQYS.